This TCR beta chain originates from a study of beta chain features in type 1 diabetes. Reverse transcription of all isolated RNA meant that expressed TCRB transcripts were sequenced. Clones were sequenced by immunoSEQ multiplex PCR, and TCRdb holds only the in-frame ones, with some missing. The sample lists a few hundred thousand clones, 11% to 15% occurring once. This clone has more than one count but fewer than ten. The V end lost 1 base, the J end lost 8 bases, and 12 bases lay between the germline ends. This CDR3 region has 15 residues. CDR1 is SEHNR, CDR2 FQNEAQ, per germline (reference sequence).

This clonotype was obtained from a man aged 25 to 40 in good health. This chain joins TRBV7-9 and TRBJ1-6; D not resolved. The sample consisted of naive CD4+ T cells from blood. The CDR3 spells CASSLVQGWDSPLHF. In DNA form, the CDR3 reads TGTGCCAGCAGCTTAGTACAAGGGTGGGATTCACCCCTCCACTTT.